This TCR beta chain was obtained from a study of T cell changes during pregnancy in multiple sclerosis. Here immunoSEQ multiplex PCR was the method, and the copy in TCRdb shows in-frame clones only, minus some. The sample shows tens of thousands of clones, just over 90% of them seen only once. Trimming left V 0 bases short and J 2 bases short, with 7 bases between. This CDR3 region has 14 residues. Germline loops: CDR1 LNHDA, CDR2 SQIVND (reference sequence). Specimen: CD4+ T cells from peripheral blood mononuclear cells, collected in the third trimester of pregnancy. The chain recombines TRBV19 with TRBJ2-5; D is ambiguous. This receptor was taken from a female donor with multiple sclerosis, enrolled in a pregnancy study. The CDR3 reads CASSIDSRQETQYF. The CDR3 DNA is TGTGCCAGTAGTATAGATTCCAGACAAGAGACCCAGTACTTC.